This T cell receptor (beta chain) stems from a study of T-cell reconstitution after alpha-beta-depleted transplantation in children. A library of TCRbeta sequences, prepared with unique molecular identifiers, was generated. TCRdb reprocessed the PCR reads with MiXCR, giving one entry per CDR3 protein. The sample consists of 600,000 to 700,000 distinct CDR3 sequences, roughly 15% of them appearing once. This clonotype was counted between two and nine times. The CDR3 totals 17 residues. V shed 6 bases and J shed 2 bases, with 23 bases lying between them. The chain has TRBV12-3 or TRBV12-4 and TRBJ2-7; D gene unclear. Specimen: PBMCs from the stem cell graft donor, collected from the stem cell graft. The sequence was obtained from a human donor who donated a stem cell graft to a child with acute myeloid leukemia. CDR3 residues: CASSTHDRVSQPYEQYF. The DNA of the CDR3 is TGTGCCAGCAGCACTCACGACCGGGTCTCCCAACCCTACGAGCAGTACTTC.